This T cell receptor beta chain was observed in a study of T cells in localized non-small cell lung cancer. The method was immunoSEQ multiplex PCR; TCRdb's version includes in-frame clones alone and lacks a portion of them. In the table there are some 41,000 clones, roughly four fifths of which are singletons. This CDR3 region has 13 residues. Trimming stripped 5 bases from V and 4 bases from J, with 8 bases between. Germline CDR1 KGHSH, CDR2 LQKENI. Overall study findings and caveats: Multi-region tumor sequencing was not done, so intratumor heterogeneity could not be excluded. Adjacent lung was found to contain a median approximately 62 of the top 100 tumor clones. T cell clonality was highest in uninvolved adjacent lung, above tumor.

In the case of this clone: The antigen is not known.

This specimen was PBMCs, taken before any cancer treatment. This chain connects TRBV18 to TRBJ2-2; unclear D gene. The clonotype was recovered from a man between 40 and 70 years old with stage II lung adenocarcinoma. In DNA form, the CDR3 reads TGTGCCAGCTCATCAGGAGTCACCGGGGAGCTGTTTTTT. Residues: CASSSGVTGELFF.